The 28 T cell receptor beta chains below were found in one sample sequenced in a study of OX40 agonist ivuxolimab in advanced cancers. Using immunoSEQ multiplex PCR, the repertoire was profiled, and TCRdb retains in-frame clones only, with some absent. The sample carries around 73,000 clones, 85% to 90% recorded once. The specimen comprised CD4+ or CD8+ T cells sorted from blood, sampled in a trial of the OX40 agonist ivuxolimab. The receptors shown here come from an adult with an advanced solid tumor such as melanoma, head and neck, liver or kidney cancer.

V is TRBV6-1 and J is TRBJ2-3; TRBD2 aligns across 10 bases. Losses at the gene ends were 2 bases for V and 11 bases for J; bases not matched to a gene: 7. CDR1 is MNHNS, CDR2 SASEGT, per germline. The CDR3 runs 14 residues. CDR3 protein: CASSERTSGLGQYF. DNA for the CDR3: TGTGCCAGCAGTGAACGGACTAGCGGTTTAGGGCAGTATTTT.

V is TRBV2 and J is TRBJ2-7, with 9 bases lining up with TRBD1. Trimming took 0 bases from V and 3 from J; bases not matched to a gene: 3. The CDR3 covers 15 residues. Germline CDR1 is SNHLY and CDR2 is FYNNEI. The DNA of the CDR3 is TGTGCCAGCAGTGAAGCTGGACAGGGGAGCTACGAGCAGTACTTC. As protein: CASSEAGQGSYEQYF.

This clone was picked up a small number of times. The chain uses TRBV28 and TRBJ2-3; D is unresolved. The CDR3 is 13 amino acids. CDR1 and CDR2 (germline): MDHEN, SYDVKM. V lost 2 bases and J 11 bases, leaving 14 bases between the germline ends. The CDR3 region is CASSLGGPQMQYF. The CDR3 DNA reads TGTGCCAGCAGTTTAGGCGGACCCCAGATGCAGTATTTT.

V gene TRBV9 combines with J gene TRBJ2-1; a possible D gene is TRBD2 (5 bases). Looked up from germline, CDR1 is SGDLS and CDR2 is YYNGEE. The CDR3 sequence is 15 residues long. The ends were cut back, 2 bases at V and 0 bases at J, with 9 bases in the middle. The CDR3 coding sequence is TGTGCCAGCAGCGTGTTTAGCGCCTCCTACAATGAGCAGTTCTTC. It codes for CASSVFSASYNEQFF. Variable domain in full (rest from reference TRBV9 and TRBJ2-1): DSGVTQTPKHLITATGQRVTLRCSPRSGDLSVYWYQQSLDQGLQFLIQYYNGEERAKGNILERFSAQQFPDLHSELNLSSLELGDSALYFCASSVFSASYNEQFFGPGTRLTVL.

The chain is built from TRBV19 and TRBJ1-5; tentative D call: TRBD1 (6 bases). Germline V lookup: CDR1 LNHDA, CDR2 SQIVND (reference sequence). The V and J ends lost 7 bases and 2 bases respectively, with 18 bases between them. CDR3 size: 16 residues. DNA of the CDR3: TGTGCCAGTAACCCCGCGGGGGCGCAGGGCAATCAGCCCCAGCATTTT. Its translation is CASNPAGAQGNQPQHF.

The chain couples TRBV9 to TRBJ2-3; TRBD2 agrees at 11 bases. The V gene's germline CDR1 is SGDLS and CDR2 YYNGEE. V lost 4 bases, J lost 7 bases, and 8 bases stayed unmatched. The CDR3 loop spans 15 amino acids. CDR3 protein: CASSQTSGGAYTQYF. CDR3 sequence (DNA): TGTGCCAGCAGCCAAACTAGCGGGGGAGCGTATACGCAGTATTTT.

This clone came up a few times. V usage is TRBV11-2 and J usage is TRBJ2-7, with 8 bases aligning to TRBD1. The CDR3 covers 15 residues. V was clipped by 2 bases and J by 2 bases; unmatched bases: 5. Per germline, CDR1 SGHAT and CDR2 FQNNGV. The CDR3 nucleotides are TGTGCCAGCAGCTTAAATGGACAGGGACCCTACGAGCAGTACTTC. Encoded protein: CASSLNGQGPYEQYF. The entire variable domain, with the rest obtained from reference TRBV11-2 and TRBJ2-7, is as follows: EAGVAQSPRYKIIEKRQSVAFWCNPISGHATLYWYQQILGQGPKLLIQFQNNGVVDDSQLPKDRFSAERLKGVDSTLKIQPAKLEDSAVYLCASSLNGQGPYEQYFGPGTRLTVT.

The V and J genes are TRBV7-8 and TRBJ2-1; 9 bases align to TRBD2. Germline-derived CDR1 and CDR2 are SGHVS and FQNEAQ. The CDR3 extends over 17 amino acids. J lost 8 bases, V lost 1 base, and 12 bases had no gene match. Here the CDR3 reads CASSLVYGGRARDEQFF. CDR3 DNA sequence: TGTGCCAGCAGCTTAGTTTATGGCGGGAGGGCCAGGGATGAGCAGTTCTTC.

The chain couples TRBV5-1 to TRBJ1-5; D is undetermined. The V gene lost 0 bases and the J gene lost 7 bases, with 11 bases spanning the gap. The CDR3 is 14 amino acids. Germline V lookup: CDR1 SGHRS, CDR2 YFSETQ. CDR3 protein: CASSLGVGIQPQHF. DNA of the CDR3: TGCGCCAGCAGCTTGGGGGTGGGGATCCAGCCCCAGCATTTT.

The chain carries TRBV19 and TRBJ2-3, with 9 bases identical to TRBD2. Trimming at V came to 6 bases and at J to 4 bases, leaving 8 bases not matched to a gene. The germline CDR1 and CDR2 sequences are LNHDA and SQIVND (reference sequence). CDR3 length: 15 residues. This chain's CDR3 is CASRGVAGAADTQYF. CDR3 sequence (DNA): TGTGCCAGTAGGGGGGTAGCGGGAGCGGCAGATACGCAGTATTTT.

The chain links TRBV28 to TRBJ1-2; D is uncertain. The V and J ends lost 1 base and 6 bases respectively, with 6 bases between them. The length of the CDR3 is 12 residues. Germline-derived CDR1 and CDR2 are MDHEN and SYDVKM. CDR3 in DNA: TGTGCCAGCAGTTTATACACGGATGGCTACACCTTC. Translated: CASSLYTDGYTF.

The chain recombines TRBV6-1 with TRBJ2-3; perhaps TRBD1 as D (6 bases). Per germline, CDR1 MNHNS and CDR2 SASEGT. CDR3 length equals 15 residues. V lost 4 bases, J lost 6 bases, and 17 bases lay in between. The CDR3 sequence is CASSGAGRQADTQYF. The CDR3 DNA sequence: TGTGCCAGCAGTGGGGCAGGGAGACAGGCCGATACGCAGTATTTT.

This clone was observed a few times. The chain carries TRBV7-9 and TRBJ2-3, with D maybe TRBD2 (6 bases). The CDR3 contains 14 residues. The germline gives CDR1 SEHNR, CDR2 FQNEAQ (reference sequence). Deletions cut 3 bases from V and 5 bases from J, with 12 bases between. Here the CDR3 DNA reads TGTGCCAGCAGCTTGGGGGGAGTAGGAGATACGCAGTATTTT. It codes for CASSLGGVGDTQYF.

The chain links TRBV5-8 to TRBJ2-3; 7 bases are a match to TRBD2. Trimming at V came to 8 bases and at J to 2 bases, leaving 8 bases not matched to a gene. Germline values: CDR1 SGHTS, CDR2 YDEGEE. The CDR3 covers 14 residues. The chain's CDR3 is CASGERGSTDTQYF. In nucleotides, the CDR3 is TGTGCCAGTGGAGAGCGGGGATCCACAGATACGCAGTATTTT.

The chain joins TRBV9 to TRBJ2-7; tentative D call: TRBD2 (6 bases). This CDR3 is built from 16 residues. Between the trimmed V and J ends, which lost 4 bases and 0 bases, there was a span of 17 bases. Germline loops: CDR1 SGDLS, CDR2 YYNGEE. CDR3 loop: CASSQKERAASYEQYF. DNA for the CDR3: TGTGCCAGCAGCCAGAAAGAGCGGGCTGCCTCCTACGAGCAGTACTTC.

This chain uses TRBV5-1 with TRBJ2-5; 13 bases align to TRBD2. V gave up 4 bases and J gave up 2 bases; unmatched junction bases: 8. Germline loops: CDR1 SGHRS, CDR2 YFSETQ. This CDR3 comprises 17 residues. CDR3 amino acids: CASSPGLAGVLQETQYF. The CDR3 bases are TGCGCCAGCAGCCCTGGACTAGCGGGAGTCCTACAAGAGACCCAGTACTTC.

The chain carries TRBV11-2 and TRBJ1-1; unclear D gene. CDR1 is SGHAT, CDR2 FQNNGV, per germline. The V end was cut by 3 bases, the J end by 5 bases, with 19 bases between. The CDR3 totals 16 residues. The CDR3 sequence: CASSFYPTDSGTEAFF. CDR3 DNA sequence: TGTGCCAGCAGCTTTTACCCCACTGACTCCGGAACTGAAGCTTTCTTT.

The gene calls are TRBV11-2 and TRBJ2-7; D gene ambiguous. V was pared by 0 bases and J by 6 bases, with 6 bases between. The germline V gene has CDR1 SGHAT and CDR2 FQNNGV. The CDR3 is 12 amino acids. For the CDR3, the DNA is TGTGCCAGCAGCTTAGAATGGAGCGAGCAGTACTTC. Its protein is CASSLEWSEQYF.

The chain joins TRBV14 to TRBJ2-7, with 12 nucleotides matching TRBD2. The J segment lost 5 bases and the V segment lost 4 bases, leaving 9 bases of the junction unmatched. The CDR3 extends over 16 amino acids. Per germline, CDR1 SGHDN and CDR2 FVKESK. Here the CDR3 reads CASSLRLAGVYDEQYF. For the CDR3, the DNA is TGTGCCAGCAGCCTCAGACTAGCGGGAGTTTACGACGAGCAGTACTTC.

The rearrangement links TRBV28 to TRBJ2-7; TRBD1 matches at 9 bases. This CDR3 has 13 residues. V lost 11 bases, J lost 6 bases, and 11 bases stayed unmatched. Germline CDR1 reads MDHEN; CDR2 reads SYDVKM. The CDR3 bases are TGTGCCGCCAGGGGGACAGGGACTTCCGAGCAGTACTTC. This translates into CAARGTGTSEQYF.

The genes are TRBV6-1 and TRBJ1-1, with D possibly TRBD1 on 5 matching bases. The CDR3 is 15 residues long. V was pared by 6 bases and J by 4 bases, with 18 bases between. From germline, CDR1 is MNHNS and CDR2 SASEGT. CDR3 loop: CASRGPGGSSTEAFF. The DNA of the CDR3 is TGTGCCAGCAGGGGGCCGGGGGGGTCGAGCACTGAAGCTTTCTTT.

This chain connects TRBV2 to TRBJ2-5; D may match TRBD1 or TRBD2 (5 bases each). With the DNA end fitting TRBJ2-7 better, the J assignment may be wrong. This CDR3 has 14 amino acids. CDR1 and CDR2 (germline): SNHLY, FYNNEI. CDR3 sequence: CASSDRGVSYEQYF. CDR3 nucleotides: TGTGCCAGCAGTGATAGGGGAGTCTCCTACGAGCAGTACTTC.

The V call is TRBV5-4, the J call TRBJ1-6; 7 bases agree with TRBD1. V gave up 0 bases and J gave up 7 bases; unmatched junction bases: 4. This CDR3 has 15 amino acids. CDR1 and CDR2 from the germline V gene are SGHNT and YYREEE (reference sequence). Written as DNA, the CDR3 is TGTGCCAGCAGCTTGGTTGGGACAGTGAATTCACCCCTCCACTTT. Translated, it gives CASSLVGTVNSPLHF.

The genes are TRBV13 and TRBJ2-2, with D possibly matching TRBD2 (5 bases). The germline CDR1 and CDR2 sequences are PRHDT and FYEKMQ (reference sequence). Trimming removed 3 bases from V and 2 bases from J, with 7 bases in between. This CDR3 is 14 amino acids long. CDR3 coding DNA: TGTGCCAGCAGCTTCGGGGTAAACACCGGGGAGCTGTTTTTT. Translation: CASSFGVNTGELFF.

V usage is TRBV16 and J usage is TRBJ1-5; D is unclear. The CDR3 spans 13 residues. V lost 5 bases and J lost 3, with 8 bases in between. Germline V gene data show CDR1 as KGHSY and CDR2 as FQNENV. The CDR3 DNA follows: TGTGCCAGCAGCTTAGGGCACAATCAGCCCCAGCATTTT. It encodes CASSLGHNQPQHF.

This chain uses TRBV5-1 with TRBJ1-2; D might be TRBD1 (6 bases). CDR3 length: 15 amino acids. Germline CDR1 and CDR2: SGHRS and YFSETQ. The V gene lost 0 bases and the J gene lost 3 bases, with 12 bases spanning the gap. The CDR3 DNA reads TGCGCCAGCAGCTTGGAGGTGGGGGGCGACTATGGCTACACCTTC. This translates into CASSLEVGGDYGYTF.

This sequence joins TRBV19 and TRBJ2-2, with D unclear. The ends were cut back, 6 bases at V and 3 bases at J, with 8 bases in the middle. Germline V CDR1 and CDR2: LNHDA, SQIVND (reference sequence). The CDR3 is 13 amino acids. CDR3 coding DNA: TGTGCCAGTAGACTGGAAGACACCGGGGAGCTGTTTTTT. This codes for CASRLEDTGELFF.

V and J are TRBV6-5 and TRBJ1-3; maybe TRBD1 (5 bases). The CDR3 has 14 residues. Germline CDR1 MNHEY, CDR2 SVGAGI. V lost 8 bases to trimming and J lost 3 bases, with 14 bases between them. As DNA, the CDR3 is TGTGCCAGCTCGGCCCAGGGATTTGGAAACACCATATATTTT. Amino acids: CASSAQGFGNTIYF.